This TCR beta chain was identified in a study of blood T cell repertoires in COVID-19. The CDR3 has 15 residues. Per the germline V gene, CDR1 is GTSNPN and CDR2 is SVGIG (reference sequence). Germline trimming cut 2 bases from V and 10 bases from J; bases unmatched to any gene: 14. Original methodology: Estimated nucleated cell counts came from reference gene primer amplification. Here immunoSEQ multiplex PCR was the method, and the copy in TCRdb shows in-frame clones only, minus some. The D gene and trimming were derived from the DNA, and the V and J assignments and clone size from that table. The table records about 280,000 clones, roughly four fifths of them present only once.

This receptor was obtained from a man aged 35 to 55 who had been exposed to COVID-19. The sequenced sample was PBMCs or T cells enriched from blood (not recorded which). This chain connects TRBV30 to TRBJ2-1, with 7 bases aligning to TRBD2. The CDR3 nucleotides read TGTGCCTGGAGTCCCCCGGGGGGTGCGCCCGGGGAGCAGTTCTTC. Amino acid sequence: CAWSPPGGAPGEQFF.